The source of this T cell receptor (beta chain) is a study of regulatory T cells in long-lasting Graves disease. Described time point: newly diagnosed GD, antithyroid drugs for less than 3 months. From PBMCs, RNA was extracted and then used to make the TCR library. Assembly of TCR beta libraries relied on iRepertoire HTBI primers together with Arm-PCR of CDR3 regions. TCRdb called the multiplex PCR reads again in MiXCR, with one record for every CDR3 protein. The table lists over 200,000 distinct CDR3 sequences, approximately 18% of them singletons. This clonotype was seen at least ten times. Trimming cost V 2 bases and J 2 bases, with 7 bases left between them. The germline gives CDR1 DFQATT, CDR2 SNEGSKA (reference sequence). This CDR3 spans 12 amino acids. These data also featured in a second study, about T cells in Graves' hyperthyroidism and ophthalmopathy.

The V call is TRBV20-1, the J call TRBJ2-7; D not resolved. The receptor was isolated from a woman aged 25 to 39 with Graves disease. Sample: peripheral blood mononuclear cells (PBMCs), taken at new diagnosis, from a patient treated with antithyroid drugs. DNA of the CDR3: TGCAGTGCTAGAAAAGACACCTACGAGCAGTACTTC. This encodes CSARKDTYEQYF.